This T cell receptor beta chain was captured by sequencing in a study of blood T cell repertoires in COVID-19. Looking at the study overall: The United States, Italy and Spain supplied acute and convalescent COVID-19 samples. Sample material is recorded as cDNA or gDNA derived from T cells, B-cell-depleted T cells, or PBMCs.

The V and J ends lost 4 bases and 1 base respectively, with 12 bases between them. Germline V CDR1 and CDR2: SGHAT, FQNNGV. This CDR3 region has 15 residues. Sequencing used immunoSEQ multiplex PCR; TCRdb keeps in-frame clones, though not all of them. The sample yields 150,000 to 200,000 clones, 80% to 90% seen once. This receptor was taken from a man in his 60s with acute or convalescent COVID-19. The sequencing sample was made of peripheral blood. The chain couples TRBV11-2 to TRBJ2-3; a possible D gene is TRBD2 (5 bases). The CDR3 loop reads CASSSRTGGTDTQYF. CDR3 nucleotides: TGTGCCAGCAGCTCCAGGACCGGGGGCACAGATACGCAGTATTTT.